The 3 T cell receptor beta chains reported below all come from one sample, sequenced in a study of tumor and adjacent non-tumor tissue in lung cancer. This sample's RNA came from whole unsorted tissue. A modified ARM-PCR protocol with three rounds of nested PCR amplified TCRbeta. TCRdb fed the multiplex PCR reads into MiXCR, producing one record per CDR3 protein. The repertoire has around 200,000 distinct CDR3 sequences, around 71% of them found once; the top ten carry 20% to 25%. Sequences were obtained from lung tumor tissue. These receptors were collected from a man aged 55-75 years with non-small cell lung cancer.

In this sample, this clonotype turned up a few times. The rearrangement uses TRBV4-2 and TRBJ2-7, with 10 bases matching TRBD1. V was pared by 2 bases and J by 3 bases, with 7 bases of the junction left unmatched. CDR3 length equals 16 residues. Germline V gives CDR1 LGHNA, CDR2 YNFKEQ. CDR3 loop: CASSQHGQGGGYEQYF. The CDR3 DNA follows: TGTGCCAGCAGCCAACACGGACAGGGGGGCGGCTACGAGCAGTACTTC.

Worth noting for this clonotype: A junction end diverges from the germline sequence, so it may reflect a read error. The chain combines TRBV11-3 with TRBJ2-1; the D gene is possibly TRBD2 (5 bases). The germline V gene has CDR1 SGHNT and CDR2 YENEEA. The CDR3 loop spans 13 amino acids. CDR3 sequence (DNA): TGTGCCAGTAGCTTCATCGCGGGCAATGAGCAGTTCTTC. Translated: CASSFIAGNEQFF.

For this clonotype: At one end the junction does not follow the germline gene, possibly because of a read error. The chain recombines TRBV5-8 with TRBJ2-7; no firm D call. Germline loops: CDR1 SGHTS, CDR2 YDEGEE. The CDR3 contains 12 residues. Here the CDR3 reads CASGLTVVERYF. In nucleotides, the CDR3 is TGTGCCAGCGGGCTAACAGTGGTCGAGCGGTACTTC.